The source of this T cell receptor beta chain is a study of cytomegalovirus exposure and HLA in healthy donors. Background on the study: HLA-typed donors contributed about 85 million unique TCRs, which were held in an early data release.

The germline V gene encodes CDR1 LGHNT and CDR2 FRNRAP. V gave up 6 bases and J gave up 10 bases; unmatched junction bases: 10. This CDR3 is 15 amino acids long. For this clone: Its cognate antigen is unknown.

The study's findings and limits: Cytomegalovirus status, reportedly, was diagnosed with high specificity and sensitivity by the classifier.

13 Jbeta primers and 60 Vbeta primers were used for the PCR. The assay was immunoSEQ multiplex PCR, and TCRdb's table has in-frame clones only and misses some. This table has 180,000 or so clones, under 80% appearing once. The sequencing input was PBMCs. The clonotype was recovered from a human donor in good health. The chain recombines TRBV12-5 with TRBJ1-6; 9 nucleotides agree with TRBD1. The DNA for the CDR3 is TGTGCTAGTGGCCGTACCGGGACAGGGATGTCACCCCTCCACTTT. Translating gives CASGRTGTGMSPLHF. The full variable domain, in which reference TRBV12-5 and TRBJ1-6 provide the parts outside the CDR3, is DARVTQTPRHKVTEMGQEVTMRCQPILGHNTVFWYRQTMMQGLELLAYFRNRAPLDDSGMPKDRFSAEMPDATLATLKIQPSEPRDSAVYFCASGRTGTGMSPLHFGNGTRLTVT.